This TCR beta chain was sequenced for a study of T-cell reconstitution after alpha-beta-depleted transplantation in children. Many counts were recorded for this clonotype. As yet, its antigen is unknown. For TCRbeta, the library was prepared with unique molecular identifiers. TCRdb ran MiXCR on the PCR reads and lists one entry per CDR3 protein. Among approximately 500,000 distinct CDR3 sequences listed, roughly a tenth were seen once. Germline V gene sequence: CDR1 MNHEY, CDR2 SMNVEV (reference sequence). This CDR3 is 14 amino acids long. V trimming: 6 bases; J trimming: 4 bases; junction bases outside the gene matches: 4. Study-wide points: One year after transplant, T-cell counts and diversity came mostly from newly produced T cells. About two months after transplant, alpha-beta T cells reportedly came from several hundred expanded graft clones. Certain patients had high TCRbeta diversity at day 60, and it came from recipient T cells and thymic progenitors that survived.

The sequencing used PBMCs, collected before TCRalphabeta/CD19-depleted stem cell transplant. The sequence was collected from a child younger than 10 with inherited bone marrow failure, due to receive a stem cell transplant. V gene TRBV27 combines with J gene TRBJ2-7; 12 bases match TRBD2. The CDR3 nucleotides read TGTGCCAGCAGCTTAACTAGCGGGAGGTACGAGCAGTACTTC. Protein: CASSLTSGRYEQYF.